A selection of T cell receptor beta chains follows, all from one sample in a study of blood T cell repertoires in COVID-19. Clones were read by immunoSEQ multiplex PCR, and TCRdb kept only the in-frame ones, dropping some. The sample holds roughly 300,000 clones, roughly 85% seen once. The sequenced material came from PBMCs or T cells enriched from blood (not recorded which). All receptors derive from a woman in her 30s who had recovered from COVID-19. The CDR3 runs from the conserved cysteine through the conserved F or W. The D gene is left open where the match is weak. Clone size, where shown, is once, few, many, or a class for clones that have expanded.

J	D	size	length	V	CDR3	DNA
TRBJ1-5	-	-	16	TRBV7-8	CASSPQGRSSNQPQHF	TGTGCCAGCAGCCCGCAGGGGCGGAGTAGCAATCAGCCCCAGCATTTT
TRBJ1-1	TRBD1	-	20	TRBV19	CASSIVGTGPRGVGVTEAFF	TGTGCCAGTAGTATAGTTGGGACAGGGCCCCGCGGTGTGGGAGTCACTGAAGCTTTCTTT
TRBJ2-5	-	-	16	TRBV24-1	CATSDPTSGYQETQYF	TGTGCCACCAGTGACCCAACTTCCGGTTACCAAGAGACCCAGTACTTC
TRBJ2-3	-	-	16	TRBV6-2/TRBV6-3	CASSLLRGRGLDTQYF	TGTGCCAGCAGTCTTCTTAGGGGTAGAGGTCTAGATACGCAGTATTTT
TRBJ1-1	-	-	15	TRBV30	CAWSDSTTGNTEAFF	TGTGCCTGGAGCGACAGTACAACAGGGAATACTGAAGCTTTCTTT
TRBJ1-6	-	once	13	TRBV19	CASSFLRESPLHF	TGTGCCAGTAGTTTTCTGAGGGAATCACCCCTCCACTTT
TRBJ1-2	-	-	12	TRBV6-5	CASSTTINGYTF	TGTGCCAGCAGTACCACTATTAATGGCTACACCTTC
TRBJ1-1	-	-	14	TRBV10-3	CAISDEGYNTEAFF	TGTGCCATCAGTGACGAGGGCTATAACACTGAAGCTTTCTTT
TRBJ2-1	TRBD1	once	15	TRBV19	CASRGTGPWRNEQFF	TGTGCCAGTAGGGGGACAGGGCCTTGGAGGAATGAGCAGTTCTTC
TRBJ2-2	-	-	17	TRBV19	CASSSGGGGMYTGELFF	TGTGCCAGTAGTAGCGGGGGCGGGGGCATGTACACCGGGGAGCTGTTTTTT
TRBJ1-1	-	-	14	TRBV25-1	CASSDTWGGTEAFF	TGTGCCAGCAGTGATACCTGGGGGGGGACTGAAGCTTTCTTT
TRBJ1-2	TRBD1	-	13	TRBV5-6	CASSLRQGDGYTF	TGTGCCAGCAGCTTGAGACAGGGAGATGGCTACACCTTC
TRBJ1-3	-	-	15	TRBV6-5	CASSYSGLGGNTIYF	TGTGCCAGCAGTTACTCGGGGCTCGGGGGAAACACCATATATTTT
TRBJ1-1	TRBD1	-	15	TRBV5-1	CASSLGGQRNTEAFF	TGCGCCAGCAGCTTGGGGGGACAGAGGAACACTGAAGCTTTCTTT
TRBJ2-1	TRBD2	-	18	TRBV6-2/TRBV6-3	CASSYSSGGGASYNEQFF	TGTGCCAGCAGTTACTCGAGCGGCGGGGGGGCATCCTACAATGAGCAGTTCTTC
TRBJ2-7	TRBD1	-	16	TRBV11-1	CASSKYPRDRVNEQYF	TGTGCCAGCAGCAAATATCCCCGGGACAGGGTCAACGAGCAGTACTTC